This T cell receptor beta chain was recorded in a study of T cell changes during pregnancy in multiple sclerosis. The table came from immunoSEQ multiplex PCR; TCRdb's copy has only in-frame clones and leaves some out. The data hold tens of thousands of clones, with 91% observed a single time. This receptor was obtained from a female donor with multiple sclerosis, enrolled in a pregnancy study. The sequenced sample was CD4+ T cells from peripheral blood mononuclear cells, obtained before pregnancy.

DNA for the CDR3: TGTGCCAGCAGCTTCGAGCTGAGGGAGCTGTTTTTT. It is translated as CASSFELRELFF. The chain recombines TRBV7-9 with TRBJ2-2; D unclear. CDR3 size: 12 residues. V was pared by 3 bases and J by 9 bases, with 8 bases between. Germline V gene sequence: CDR1 SEHNR, CDR2 FQNEAQ (reference sequence).